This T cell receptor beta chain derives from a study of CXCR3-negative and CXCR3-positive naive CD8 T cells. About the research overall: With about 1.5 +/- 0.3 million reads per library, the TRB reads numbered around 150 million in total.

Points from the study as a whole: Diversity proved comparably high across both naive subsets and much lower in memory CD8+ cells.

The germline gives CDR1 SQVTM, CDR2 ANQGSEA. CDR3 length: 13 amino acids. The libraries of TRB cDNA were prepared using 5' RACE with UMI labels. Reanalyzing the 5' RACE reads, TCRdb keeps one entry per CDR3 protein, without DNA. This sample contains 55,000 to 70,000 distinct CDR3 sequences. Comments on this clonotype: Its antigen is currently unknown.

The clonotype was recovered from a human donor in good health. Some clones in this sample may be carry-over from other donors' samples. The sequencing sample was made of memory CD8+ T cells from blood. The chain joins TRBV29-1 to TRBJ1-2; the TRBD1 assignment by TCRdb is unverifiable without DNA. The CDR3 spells CSGGEGSSYGYTF.